This TCR beta chain was sequenced during a study of blood T cell repertoires in COVID-19. Turning to the study itself: The United States, Italy and Spain were the sources of the acute and convalescent COVID-19 samples. The analysed material was cDNA or gDNA that came from T cells, B-cell-depleted T cells, or PBMCs.

Original processing methods: Amplified reference gene primers provided the basis for estimating nucleated cell counts. Assay: immunoSEQ multiplex PCR; the TCRdb copy retains only in-frame clones and omits some. That table furnishes V, J and clone size, whereas the DNA furnished D and trimming. The table includes 300,000 or so clones, 90% detected once. The germline CDR1 and CDR2 sequences are SGHDT and YYEEEE. Losses at the gene ends were 1 base for V and 0 bases for J; bases not matched to a gene: 10. The CDR3 consists of 18 residues. This receptor was identified in a middle-aged woman with acute or convalescent COVID-19. The chain uses TRBV5-6 and TRBJ1-3; 7 positions match TRBD1. Sequencing used peripheral blood. The CDR3 DNA reads as TGTGCCAGCAGCTTGTGGGACAGAAGAGGAGCCTCTGGAAACACCATATATTTT. This gives the protein CASSLWDRRGASGNTIYF.